The rows below give T cell receptor beta chains drawn from one sample of a study of blood T cell repertoires in COVID-19. Some clones are missing from TCRdb's copy, which holds only in-frame ones; the method was immunoSEQ multiplex PCR. This table has a few hundred thousand clones, roughly 90% appearing once. The specimen was peripheral blood. The receptors were gathered from a woman aged 25-40 years with active or convalescent COVID-19. Both conserved end residues are part of each CDR3.

>TRBV4-3|TRBJ2-3
CASSQASDTQYF
>TRBV28|TRBJ2-3
CASAAGGQPDTQYF
>TRBV28|TRBJ2-5
CASSRQGQGARMETQYF
>TRBV18|TRBJ1-1
CASSPFRDRDTEAFF
>TRBV6-5|TRBJ2-7
CASRRTRLNYEQYF
>TRBV5-1|TRBJ1-1
CASSLGQGLNTEAFF
>TRBV27|TRBJ1-6
CASRAPPRPLHF
>TRBV12-3/TRBV12-4|TRBJ1-2
CAITGTGYGYTF
>TRBV7-9|TRBJ1-2
CASSLGTGTNYGYTF
>TRBV9|TRBJ1-1
CASSVGRNTEAFF
>TRBV5-4|TRBJ2-3
CASSRHSPTTDTQYF
>TRBV19|TRBJ1-6
CASKSRGDSYNSPLHF
>TRBV13|TRBJ2-2
CASSSPLELVGELFF
>TRBV24-1|TRBJ1-1
CATSATGVWGEAFF
>TRBV5-4|TRBJ1-6
CASSPGYTGNSPLHF
>TRBV9|TRBJ1-6
CASSQGSSYNSPLHF
>TRBV2|TRBJ1-1
CASSGQGAGKAFF
>TRBV9|TRBJ2-3
CASSVEQGPDTQYF
>TRBV7-9|TRBJ2-7
CASSFPTRGGEQYF
>TRBV28|TRBJ1-3
CASTSSGVSSGNTIYF
>TRBV24-1|TRBJ1-2
CATSDFPRGGYTF
>TRBV28|TRBJ1-2
CASGSGQGPFRIF
>TRBV27|TRBJ2-2
CASSVTVAGELFF
>TRBV14|TRBJ2-3
CASSQMTSGTDTQYF
>TRBV19|TRBJ1-2
CASSRLTGVSGYTF
>TRBV10-2|TRBJ2-1
CASSRTLYEQFF
>TRBV3-1/TRBV3-2|TRBJ2-5
CASSPTGTIGETQYF
>TRBV5-1|TRBJ1-1
CASSLGGNTEAFF
>TRBV6-2/TRBV6-3|TRBJ2-7
CASSYAGGLKYEQYF
>TRBV5-1|TRBJ2-5
CASSLQGAETQYF
>TRBV24-1|TRBJ2-3
CATSGLLGDKASTDTQYF
>TRBV30|TRBJ1-2
CAWRIRGLGF